This T cell receptor (beta chain) was obtained from a study of T cell responses to AZD1222 COVID-19 vaccine. Overall study findings and caveats: Clonal diversity was possibly underestimated, and the donors were mostly white British, with more females. Breadth and depth of Spike-specific TCRs rose after two AZD1222 doses. It was only after the peak T cell response that any repertoires were sampled. Seropositive at baseline were only a handful of AZD1222 recipients.

Here immunoSEQ multiplex PCR was the method, and the copy in TCRdb shows in-frame clones only, minus some. The sample holds approximately 130,000 clones, 70% to 90% seen once. The CDR3 spans 13 residues. With 4 bases clipped from V and 2 bases from J, the junction kept 2 bases outside the gene matches. The germline V gene has CDR1 SEHNR and CDR2 FQNEAQ (reference sequence). As concerns this clone: Its antigen is not known.

The input for sequencing was peripheral blood, taken 28 days after the second AZD1222 dose. This chain connects TRBV7-9 to TRBJ2-7, with 7 positions matching TRBD1. The origin of this receptor is an adult who received the AZD1222 COVID-19 vaccine. The CDR3 DNA is TGTGCCAGCAGCTGGGGACAGCCCTACGAGCAGTACTTC. It yields the protein CASSWGQPYEQYF.